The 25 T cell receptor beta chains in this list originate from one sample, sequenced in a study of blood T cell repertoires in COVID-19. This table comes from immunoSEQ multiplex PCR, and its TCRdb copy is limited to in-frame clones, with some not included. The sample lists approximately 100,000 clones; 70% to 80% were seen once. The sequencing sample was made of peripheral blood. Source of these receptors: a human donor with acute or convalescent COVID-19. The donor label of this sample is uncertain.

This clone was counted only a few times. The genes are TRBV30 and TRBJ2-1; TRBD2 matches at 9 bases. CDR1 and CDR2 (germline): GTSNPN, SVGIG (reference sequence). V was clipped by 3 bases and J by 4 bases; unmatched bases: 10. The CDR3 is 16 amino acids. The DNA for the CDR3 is TGTGCCTGGAGCGATCCTCTAAGCGGGGGGTACAATGAGCAGTTCTTC. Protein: CAWSDPLSGGYNEQFF.

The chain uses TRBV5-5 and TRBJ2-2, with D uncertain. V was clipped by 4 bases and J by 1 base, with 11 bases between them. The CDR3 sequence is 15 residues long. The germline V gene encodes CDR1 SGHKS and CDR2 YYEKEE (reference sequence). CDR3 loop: CASSPVIRNTGELFF. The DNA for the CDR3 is TGTGCCAGCAGCCCCGTAATTAGGAACACCGGGGAGCTGTTTTTT.

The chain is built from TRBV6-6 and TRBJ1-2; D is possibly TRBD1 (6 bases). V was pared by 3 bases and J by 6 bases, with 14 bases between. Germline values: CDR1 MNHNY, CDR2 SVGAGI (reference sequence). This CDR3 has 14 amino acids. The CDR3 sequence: CASSYGTSGHGYTF. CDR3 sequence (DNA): TGTGCCAGCAGTTATGGGACATCTGGACATGGCTACACCTTC.

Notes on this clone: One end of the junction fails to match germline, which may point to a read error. The CDR3 DNA follows: TGTGCCAGCAGGAGGACTAGCTTCTGCTTC. It is translated as CASRRTSFCF. This rearrangement joins TRBV2 to TRBJ2-7, with 8 nucleotides matching TRBD2. The CDR3 length is 10 residues. Germline CDR1 reads SNHLY; CDR2 reads FYNNEI.

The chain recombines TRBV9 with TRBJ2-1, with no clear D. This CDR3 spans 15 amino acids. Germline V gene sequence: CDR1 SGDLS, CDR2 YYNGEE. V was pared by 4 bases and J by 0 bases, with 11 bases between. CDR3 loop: CASSPRGISYNEQFF. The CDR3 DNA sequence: TGTGCCAGCAGCCCGCGAGGAATCTCCTACAATGAGCAGTTCTTC.

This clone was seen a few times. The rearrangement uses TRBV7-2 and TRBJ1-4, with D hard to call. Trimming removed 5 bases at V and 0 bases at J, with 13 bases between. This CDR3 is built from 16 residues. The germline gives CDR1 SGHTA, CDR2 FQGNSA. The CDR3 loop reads CASSQQPSSTNEKLFF. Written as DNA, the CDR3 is TGTGCCAGCAGCCAACAGCCAAGCTCAACTAATGAAAAACTGTTTTTT.

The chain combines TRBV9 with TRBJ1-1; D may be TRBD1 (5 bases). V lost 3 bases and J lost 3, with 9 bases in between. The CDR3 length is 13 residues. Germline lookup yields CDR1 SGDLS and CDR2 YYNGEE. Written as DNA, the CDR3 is TGTGCCAGCAGCGGGGGCGATGACACTGAAGCTTTCTTT. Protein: CASSGGDDTEAFF. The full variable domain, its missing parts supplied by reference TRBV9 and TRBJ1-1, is DSGVTQTPKHLITATGQRVTLRCSPRSGDLSVYWYQQSLDQGLQFLIQYYNGEERAKGNILERFSAQQFPDLHSELNLSSLELGDSALYFCASSGGDDTEAFFGQGTRLTVV.

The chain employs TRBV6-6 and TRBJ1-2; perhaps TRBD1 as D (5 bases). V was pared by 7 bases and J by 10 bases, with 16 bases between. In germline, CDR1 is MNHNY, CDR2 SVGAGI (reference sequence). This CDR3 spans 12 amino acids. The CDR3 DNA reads TGTGCCAGCACCGAAATAGGGGTCGCCTACACCTTC. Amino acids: CASTEIGVAYTF.

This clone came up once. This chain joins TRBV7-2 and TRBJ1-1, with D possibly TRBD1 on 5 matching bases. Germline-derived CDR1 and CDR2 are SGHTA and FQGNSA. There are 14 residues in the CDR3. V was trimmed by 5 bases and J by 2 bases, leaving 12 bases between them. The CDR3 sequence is CASSPGHVNTEAFF. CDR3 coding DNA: TGTGCCAGCAGCCCCGGACACGTCAACACTGAAGCTTTCTTT.

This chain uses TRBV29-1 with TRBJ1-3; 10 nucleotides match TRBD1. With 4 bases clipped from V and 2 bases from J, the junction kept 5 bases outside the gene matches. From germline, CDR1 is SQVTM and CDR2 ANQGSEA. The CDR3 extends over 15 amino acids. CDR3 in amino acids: CSVVWTGGPGNTIYF. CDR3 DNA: TGCAGCGTTGTTTGGACAGGGGGACCTGGAAACACCATATATTTT. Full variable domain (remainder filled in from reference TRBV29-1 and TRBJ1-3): SAVISQKPSRDICQRGTSLTIQCQVDSQVTMMFWYRQQPGQSLTLIATANQGSEATYESGFVIDKFPISRPNLTFSTLTVSNMSPEDSSIYLCSVVWTGGPGNTIYFGEGSWLTVV.

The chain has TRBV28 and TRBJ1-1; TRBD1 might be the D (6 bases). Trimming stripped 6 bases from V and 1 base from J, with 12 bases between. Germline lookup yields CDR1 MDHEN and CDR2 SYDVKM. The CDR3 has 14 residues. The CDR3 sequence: CASSDEQGNTEAFF. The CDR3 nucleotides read TGTGCCAGCAGCGATGAACAGGGGAACACTGAAGCTTTCTTT.

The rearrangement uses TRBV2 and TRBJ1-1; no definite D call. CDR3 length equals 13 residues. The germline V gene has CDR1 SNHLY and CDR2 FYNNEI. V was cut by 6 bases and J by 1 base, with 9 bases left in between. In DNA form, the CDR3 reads TGTGCCAGCAGAACAACAAGGAACACTGAAGCTTTCTTT. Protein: CASRTTRNTEAFF.

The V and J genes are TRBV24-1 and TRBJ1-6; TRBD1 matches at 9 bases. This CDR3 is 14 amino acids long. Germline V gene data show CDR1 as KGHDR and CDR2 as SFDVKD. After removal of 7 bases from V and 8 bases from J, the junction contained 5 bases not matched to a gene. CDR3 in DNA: TGTGCCACCAGGGAACAGGGGGCGGATTCACCCCTCCACTTT. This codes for CATREQGADSPLHF.

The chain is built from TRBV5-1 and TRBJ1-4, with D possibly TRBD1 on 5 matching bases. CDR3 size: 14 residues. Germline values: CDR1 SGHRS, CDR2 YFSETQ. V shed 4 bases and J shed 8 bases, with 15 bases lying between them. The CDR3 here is CASSGGTLGEKLFF. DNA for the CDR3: TGCGCCAGCAGCGGGGGGACCCTGGGAGAAAAACTGTTTTTT.

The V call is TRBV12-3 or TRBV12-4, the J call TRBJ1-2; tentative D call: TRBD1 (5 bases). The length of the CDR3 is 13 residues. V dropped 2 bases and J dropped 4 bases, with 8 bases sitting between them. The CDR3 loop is CASSLPGRYGYTF. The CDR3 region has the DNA TGTGCCAGCAGTTTACCAGGGCGCTATGGCTACACCTTC.

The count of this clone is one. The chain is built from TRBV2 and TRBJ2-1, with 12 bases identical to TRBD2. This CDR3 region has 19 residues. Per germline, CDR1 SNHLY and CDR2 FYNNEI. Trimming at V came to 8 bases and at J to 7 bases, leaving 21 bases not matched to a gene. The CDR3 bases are TGTGCCAGCGGATCCCTCGGGCTAGCGGGGGGGCCGGGGCCAAATGAGCAGTTCTTC. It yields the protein CASGSLGLAGGPGPNEQFF.

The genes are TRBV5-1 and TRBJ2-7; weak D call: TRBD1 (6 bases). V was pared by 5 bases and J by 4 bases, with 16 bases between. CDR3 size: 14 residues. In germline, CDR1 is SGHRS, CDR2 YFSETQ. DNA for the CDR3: TGCGCCAGCAGTACAGGGATTGGTGATTACGAGCAGTACTTC. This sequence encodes CASSTGIGDYEQYF.

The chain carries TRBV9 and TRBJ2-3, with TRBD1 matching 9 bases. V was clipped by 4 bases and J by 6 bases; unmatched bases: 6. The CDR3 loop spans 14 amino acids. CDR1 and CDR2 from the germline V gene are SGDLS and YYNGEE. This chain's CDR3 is CASSPRQGVDTQYF. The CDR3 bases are TGTGCCAGCAGCCCAAGACAGGGGGTCGATACGCAGTATTTT.

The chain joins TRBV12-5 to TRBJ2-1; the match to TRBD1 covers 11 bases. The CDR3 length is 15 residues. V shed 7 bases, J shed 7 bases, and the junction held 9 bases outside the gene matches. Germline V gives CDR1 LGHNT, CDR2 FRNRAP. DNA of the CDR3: TGTGCTAGTGCCCGGTCAGGGACAGGGGGTAATGAGCAGTTCTTC. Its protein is CASARSGTGGNEQFF.

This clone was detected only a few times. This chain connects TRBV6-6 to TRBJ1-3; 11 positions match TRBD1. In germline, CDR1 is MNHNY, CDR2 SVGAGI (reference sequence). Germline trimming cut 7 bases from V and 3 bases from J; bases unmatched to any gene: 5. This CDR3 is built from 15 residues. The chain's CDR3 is CASIPGTGGGNTIYF. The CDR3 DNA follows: TGTGCCAGCATCCCCGGGACAGGGGGTGGAAACACCATATATTTT.

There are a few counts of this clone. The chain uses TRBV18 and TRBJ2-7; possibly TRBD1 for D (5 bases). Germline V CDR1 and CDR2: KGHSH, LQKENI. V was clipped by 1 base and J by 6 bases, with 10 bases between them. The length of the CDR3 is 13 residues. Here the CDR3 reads CASSPHQGSEQYF. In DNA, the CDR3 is TGTGCCAGCTCACCACACCAGGGTAGCGAGCAGTACTTC.

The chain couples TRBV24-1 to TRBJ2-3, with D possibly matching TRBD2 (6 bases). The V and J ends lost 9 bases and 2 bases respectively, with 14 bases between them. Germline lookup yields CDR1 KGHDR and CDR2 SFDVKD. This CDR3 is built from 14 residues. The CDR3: CATGTPLSTDTQYF. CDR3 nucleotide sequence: TGTGCCACCGGGACTCCTCTCTCCACAGATACGCAGTATTTT.

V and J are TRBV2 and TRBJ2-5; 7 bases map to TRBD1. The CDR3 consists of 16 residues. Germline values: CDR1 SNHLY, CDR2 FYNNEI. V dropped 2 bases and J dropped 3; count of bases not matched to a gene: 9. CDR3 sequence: CASSEPDRDIKETQYF. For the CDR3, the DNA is TGTGCCAGCAGTGAACCTGACAGGGACATCAAAGAGACCCAGTACTTC.

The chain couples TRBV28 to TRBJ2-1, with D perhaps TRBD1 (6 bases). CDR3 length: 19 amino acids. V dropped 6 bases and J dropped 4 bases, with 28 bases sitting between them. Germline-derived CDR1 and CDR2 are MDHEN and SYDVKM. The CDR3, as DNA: TGTGCCAGCAGCCGCCCATCCACAGGGAACCCAAGTCGGTACAATGAGCAGTTCTTC. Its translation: CASSRPSTGNPSRYNEQFF.

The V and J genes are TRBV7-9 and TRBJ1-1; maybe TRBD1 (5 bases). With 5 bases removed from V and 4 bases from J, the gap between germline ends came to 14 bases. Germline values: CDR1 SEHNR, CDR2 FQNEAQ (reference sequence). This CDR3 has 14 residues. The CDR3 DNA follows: TGTGCCAGCAGCAATTCCAGGGTAGGCACTGAAGCTTTCTTT. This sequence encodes CASSNSRVGTEAFF. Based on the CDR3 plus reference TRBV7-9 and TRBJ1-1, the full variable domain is DTGVSQNPRHKITKRGQNVTFRCDPISEHNRLYWYRQTLGQGPEFLTYFQNEAQLEKSRLLSDRFSAERPKGSFSTLEIQRTEQGDSAMYLCASSNSRVGTEAFFGQGTRLTVV.